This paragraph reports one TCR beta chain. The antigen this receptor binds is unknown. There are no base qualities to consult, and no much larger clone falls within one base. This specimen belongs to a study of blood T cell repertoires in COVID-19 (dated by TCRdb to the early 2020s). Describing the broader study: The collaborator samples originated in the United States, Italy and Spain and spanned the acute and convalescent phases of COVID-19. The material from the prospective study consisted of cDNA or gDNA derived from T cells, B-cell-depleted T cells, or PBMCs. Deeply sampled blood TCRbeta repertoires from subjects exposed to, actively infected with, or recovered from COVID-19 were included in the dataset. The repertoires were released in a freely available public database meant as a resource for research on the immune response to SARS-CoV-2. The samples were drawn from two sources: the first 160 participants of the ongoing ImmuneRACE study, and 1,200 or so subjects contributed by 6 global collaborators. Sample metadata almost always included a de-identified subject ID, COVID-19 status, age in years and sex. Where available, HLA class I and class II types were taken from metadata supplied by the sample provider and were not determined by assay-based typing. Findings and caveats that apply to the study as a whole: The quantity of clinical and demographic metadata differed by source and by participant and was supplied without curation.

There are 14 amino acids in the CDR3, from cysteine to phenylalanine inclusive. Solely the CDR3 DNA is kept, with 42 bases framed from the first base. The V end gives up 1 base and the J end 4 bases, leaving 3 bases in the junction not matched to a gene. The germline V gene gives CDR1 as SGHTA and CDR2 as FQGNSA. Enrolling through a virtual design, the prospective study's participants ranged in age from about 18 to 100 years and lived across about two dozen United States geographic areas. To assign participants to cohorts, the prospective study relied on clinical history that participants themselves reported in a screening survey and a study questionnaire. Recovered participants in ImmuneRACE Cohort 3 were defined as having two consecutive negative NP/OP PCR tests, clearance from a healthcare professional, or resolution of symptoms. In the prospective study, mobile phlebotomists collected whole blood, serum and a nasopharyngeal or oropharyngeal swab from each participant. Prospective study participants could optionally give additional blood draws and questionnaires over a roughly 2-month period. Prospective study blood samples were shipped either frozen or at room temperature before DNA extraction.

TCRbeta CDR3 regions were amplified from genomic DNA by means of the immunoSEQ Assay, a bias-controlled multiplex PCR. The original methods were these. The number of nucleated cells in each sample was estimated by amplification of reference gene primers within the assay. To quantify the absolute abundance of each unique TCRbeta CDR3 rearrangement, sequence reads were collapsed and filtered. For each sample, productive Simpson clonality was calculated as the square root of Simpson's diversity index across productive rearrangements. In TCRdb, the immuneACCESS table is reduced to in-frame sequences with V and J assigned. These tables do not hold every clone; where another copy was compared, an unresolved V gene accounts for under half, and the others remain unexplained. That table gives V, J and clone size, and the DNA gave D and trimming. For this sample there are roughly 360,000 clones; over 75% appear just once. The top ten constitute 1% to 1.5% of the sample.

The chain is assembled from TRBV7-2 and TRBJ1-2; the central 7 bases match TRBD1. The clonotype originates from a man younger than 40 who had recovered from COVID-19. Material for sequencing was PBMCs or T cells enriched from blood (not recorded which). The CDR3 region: CASSLVQGTYGYTF. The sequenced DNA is TGTGCCAGCAGCTTAGTACAGGGGACCTATGGCTACACCTTC.